This T cell receptor (beta chain) appears in the sequencing data of a study of cytomegalovirus exposure and HLA in healthy donors. Regarding the study as a whole: Reportedly, diagnosis of cytomegalovirus status by the classifier showed high specificity and sensitivity. Confirmation was obtained in vitro that three CMV-associated chains are specific for CMV antigens. According to a subsequent analysis, TCR clusters identified in the first cohort showed a tendency to co-occur across the 100 to 150 validation repertoires.

The table came from immunoSEQ multiplex PCR; TCRdb's copy has only in-frame clones and leaves some out. The profile shows roughly 56,000 clones, about 91% of them singletons. Notes on this clone: Its target is unknown.

CDR3 length: 14 residues. Trimming shortened V by 5 bases and J by 2 bases, and 10 bases separated the two germline ends. Looked up from germline, CDR1 is SGHTA and CDR2 is FQGNSA. The rearrangement uses TRBV7-2 and TRBJ1-3, with unresolved D. Sequenced material: PBMCs. The clonotype was recovered from a woman aged 25-40 years in good health and CMV-seronegative. CDR3 region: CASSAATPGNTIYF. The CDR3 bases are TGTGCCAGCAGCGCGGCCACACCTGGAAACACCATATATTTT.